This TCR beta chain was recorded in a study of T cell responses to AZD1222 COVID-19 vaccine. The study, taken as a whole, reports: Two doses of AZD1222 preceded a rise in Spike-specific TCR breadth and depth. Clonal diversity was possibly underestimated; the donors were predominantly white British and more often female. Per reports, nearly half of all spike-specific TCRs target regions that are unmutated in variants.

With regard to this clone: Its matching antigen is unknown.

Sequenced by immunoSEQ multiplex PCR; TCRdb stores in-frame clones only, minus some. The data contain about 90,000 clones, about 90% of them singletons. The CDR3 consists of 14 residues. Per germline, CDR1 KGHDR and CDR2 SFDVKD. Trimming took off 4 bases at V and 8 bases at J, with 14 bases between the two ends. J is TRBJ2-1 and V is TRBV24-1; TRBD1 or TRBD2 may be the D gene (5 bases each). The clonotype was recovered from an adult in good health. Sequencing used peripheral blood, obtained on day 0 of AZD1222 vaccination. CDR3 loop: CATSEPGTLYEQFF. CDR3 bases: TGTGCCACCAGTGAGCCTGGGACCCTCTATGAGCAGTTCTTC.